A selection of T cell receptor beta chains follows, all from one sample in a study of identical twins. TCRdb processed the 5' RACE reads anew with MiXCR; each CDR3 protein has one entry. The sample has 1.5 million to 2 million distinct CDR3 sequences, under 35% seen once; the top ten hold 0.25% to 0.3%. Sample: cord blood. All receptors derive from a newborn girl in good health. CDR3s include the opening cysteine and the closing phenylalanine or tryptophan. Each record gives: V gene, clone size, D gene, J gene, CDR3 DNA, CDR3 protein. The D gene is left open where the match is weak. The size field is filled for only some rows; it gives once, few, many or a size class.

>TRBV2|few|-|TRBJ1-4
TGTGCCAGCAGTGAAGCAACCGGGGCCGGCGAAAAACTGTTTTTT
CASSEATGAGEKLFF
>TRBV7-2|few|TRBD2|TRBJ2-1
TGTGCCAGCGTAATTAGCGGGGTCAATGAGCAGTTCTTC
CASVISGVNEQFF
>TRBV24-1|few|TRBD2|TRBJ2-7
TGTGCCACCAGTGATTCGAGCGGGGGGGCTAATGAGCAGTACTTC
CATSDSSGGANEQYF
>TRBV20-1|-|-|TRBJ1-2
TGCAGTGCTAGAGGGGCAGGGAAGAACTATGGCTGCACCTTC
CSARGAGKNYGCTF
>TRBV28|few|TRBD2|TRBJ2-1
TGTGCCAGCAGATCCGGGACTAGACAGCAGTTCTTC
CASRSGTRQQFF
>TRBV7-2|many|-|TRBJ1-1
TGTGCCAGCAGTTCACAGGTGAACACTGAAGCTTTCTTT
CASSSQVNTEAFF
>TRBV5-5|-|-|TRBJ2-3
TGTGCCAGCAGCGAGGCGGGGGCCCTTAGCACAGATACGCAGTATTTT
CASSEAGALSTDTQYF
>TRBV20-1|few|-|TRBJ2-4
TGCAGTGCTAGAGCACCGCCAAGAGCCAAAAACATTCAGTACTTC
CSARAPPRAKNIQYF
>TRBV28|few|-|TRBJ2-5
TGTGCCAGCAGTTTGGACCTCCCCGCGGAGACCCAGTACTTC
CASSLDLPAETQYF
>TRBV29-1|once|-|TRBJ2-7
TGCAGCGTTGAAGTGCGGCGGCCCCCCTACGAGCAGTACTTC
CSVEVRRPPYEQYF
>TRBV5-5|-|TRBD1|TRBJ1-5
TGTGCCAGCAGCTTGGCGACAGGGGGGCAGCCCCAGCATTTT
CASSLATGGQPQHF
>TRBV20-1|few|-|TRBJ2-3
TGCAGTGCCAATTCGGGGGCGGTGGATACGCAGTATTTT
CSANSGAVDTQYF
>TRBV18|few|-|TRBJ2-3
TGTGCCAGCTCACCCTCTAGGGGGGAAGATACGCAGTATTTT
CASSPSRGEDTQYF
>TRBV3-1|few|-|TRBJ1-1
TGTGCCAGCAGCCAAGGCGGGTCTCTCGGTAGGACTGAAGCTTTCTTT
CASSQGGSLGRTEAFF
>TRBV6-5|few|TRBD1|TRBJ1-1
TGTGCCACCAGGGGGACAGGGTTACGGGACACTGAAGCTTTCTTT
CATRGTGLRDTEAFF
>TRBV20-1|-|-|TRBJ2-1
TGCAGCGCCGGACAGAGCTCCTGCAATGAGCAGTTCTTC
CSAGQSSCNEQFF
>TRBV6-5|-|-|TRBJ2-5
TGTGCCAGCAGCCCGAAGGACACCCAAGAGACCCAGTACTTC
CASSPKDTQETQYF
>TRBV2|-|-|TRBJ1-5
TGTGCCAGCAGTGGGGGGAGGTATAGCAATCAGCCCCGGCATTTT
CASSGGRYSNQPRHF
>TRBV5-6|-|-|TRBJ2-5
TGTGCCAGCAGCTTGGTACAGCAACAAGAGACCCAGTACTTC
CASSLVQQQETQYF
>TRBV10-3|few|-|TRBJ2-1
TGTGCCATCAGTGGTCAACACGACAATGAGCAGTTCTTC
CAISGQHDNEQFF
>TRBV7-2|-|-|TRBJ2-7
TGTGCCAGCAGCTTAGATCCGGTACTGCAGTACTTC
CASSLDPVLQYF
>TRBV20-1|many|-|TRBJ2-4
TGCAGTGCTAGCGGTCTAGCCAAAAACATTCAGTACTTC
CSASGLAKNIQYF
>TRBV7-9|-|TRBD2|TRBJ2-5
TGTGCCAGCAGCTTAGCGGGTTGGACTAGAAACCAAGAGACCCAGTACTTC
CASSLAGWTRNQETQYF
>TRBV20-1|-|TRBD1|TRBJ1-1
TGCAGTGCGAACCAGGGGGGCACTGAAGCTTTCTTT
CSANQGGTEAFF
>TRBV27|-|-|TRBJ2-3
TGTGCCAGCAGTTTATTCTGGGCCCCTACAGATACGCAGTATTTT
CASSLFWAPTDTQYF
>TRBV7-9|few|-|TRBJ1-1
TGTGCCAGCAGCTTAGCGCGGGCGGACACTGAAGCTTTCTTT
CASSLARADTEAFF
>TRBV29-1|many|TRBD2|TRBJ2-7
TGCAGCGTTGTGGGGACTAGCTACGAGCAGTACTTC
CSVVGTSYEQYF
>TRBV7-9|many|-|TRBJ1-4
TGTGCCAGCAGCTTAGATCTAGGTGAAAAACTGTTTTTT
CASSLDLGEKLFF
>TRBV20-1|-|-|TRBJ2-4
TGCAGTGCGACCCAGGGGGGAAACATTCAGTACTTC
CSATQGGNIQYF
>TRBV20-1|-|TRBD1|TRBJ1-5
TGCAGTGCTCTGACAGGGGAGGATCAGCCCCAGCATTTT
CSALTGEDQPQHF
>TRBV20-1|-|-|TRBJ2-3
TGCAGTGCTAAGGAGGGCGCGGACACAGATACGCAGTATTTT
CSAKEGADTDTQYF
>TRBV12-3/TRBV12-4|few|TRBD1|TRBJ2-1
TGTGCCAGCAGTCGCCGAGGGGGCTCCACGTTGGATGAGCAGTTCTTC
CASSRRGGSTLDEQFF
>TRBV10-3|-|-|TRBJ1-1
TGTGCCATCAGTGTGGTGGGGGGCAACACTGAAGCTTTCTTT
CAISVVGGNTEAFF
>TRBV6-5|few|TRBD2|TRBJ2-1
TGTGCCAGCAGTTCTAGCGGGAGTATCTACAATGAGCAGTTCTTC
CASSSSGSIYNEQFF
>TRBV20-1|-|TRBD1|TRBJ2-2
TGCGGTGCTACGACAGGGGGGGTCGGGGAGCTGTTTTTT
CGATTGGVGELFF
>TRBV4-1|few|-|TRBJ2-7
TGCGCCAGCAGCCAAGCCCTACGGGAATACGAGCAGTACTTC
CASSQALREYEQYF
>TRBV2|few|-|TRBJ2-2
TGTGCCAGCAGGCGACGGGACACCCCGAACACCGGGGAGCTGTTTTTT
CASRRRDTPNTGELFF
>TRBV5-1|-|-|TRBJ2-1
TGCGCCAGCAGTTATGCCCCTCTCTTCCTCCGGGCGGAAGATGAGCAGTTCTTC
CASSYAPLFLRAEDEQFF
>TRBV28|-|TRBD1|TRBJ1-6
TGTGCCAGCAGTGGTCGACAGGGGGATCCCTATAATTCACACCTCCACTTT
CASSGRQGDPYNSHLHF
>TRBV6-5|-|-|TRBJ2-3
TGTGCCAGCAGTTACGGTGCGGGGTTGGGAGAAGATACGCAGTATTTT
CASSYGAGLGEDTQYF
>TRBV29-1|-|-|TRBJ2-3
TGCAGCACCGGGGGGCGGATGACCACAGATACGCAGTATTTT
CSTGGRMTTDTQYF